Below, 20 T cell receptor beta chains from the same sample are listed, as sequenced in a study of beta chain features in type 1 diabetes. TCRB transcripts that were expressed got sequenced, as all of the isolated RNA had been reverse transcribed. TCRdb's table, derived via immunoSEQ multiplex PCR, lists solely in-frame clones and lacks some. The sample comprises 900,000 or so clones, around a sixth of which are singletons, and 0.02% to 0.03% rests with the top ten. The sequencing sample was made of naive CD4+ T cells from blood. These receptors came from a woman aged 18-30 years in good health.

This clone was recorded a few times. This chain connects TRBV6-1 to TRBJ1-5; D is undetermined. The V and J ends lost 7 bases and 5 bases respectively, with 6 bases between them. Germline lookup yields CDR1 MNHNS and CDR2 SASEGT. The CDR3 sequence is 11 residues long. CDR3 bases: TGTGCCAGCAAGGGTTATCAGCCCCAGCATTTT. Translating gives CASKGYQPQHF.

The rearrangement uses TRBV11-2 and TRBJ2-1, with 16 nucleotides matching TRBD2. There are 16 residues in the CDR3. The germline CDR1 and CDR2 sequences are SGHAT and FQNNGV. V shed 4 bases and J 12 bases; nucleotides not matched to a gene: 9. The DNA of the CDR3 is TGTGCCAGCAGCTCCAACCCCGGGACTAGCGGGAGGGTGCAGTTCTTC. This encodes CASSSNPGTSGRVQFF.

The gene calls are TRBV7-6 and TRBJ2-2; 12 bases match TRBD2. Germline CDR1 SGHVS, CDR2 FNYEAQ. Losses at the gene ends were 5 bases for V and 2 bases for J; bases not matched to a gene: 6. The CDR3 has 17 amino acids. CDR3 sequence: CASSPRLAGANTGELFF. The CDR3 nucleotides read TGTGCCAGCAGCCCCCGACTAGCGGGAGCCAACACCGGGGAGCTGTTTTTT.

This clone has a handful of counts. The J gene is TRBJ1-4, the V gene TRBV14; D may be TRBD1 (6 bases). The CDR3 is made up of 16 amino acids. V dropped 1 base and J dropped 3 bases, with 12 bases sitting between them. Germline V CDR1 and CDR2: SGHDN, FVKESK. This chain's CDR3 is CASSQGTGKSNEKLFF. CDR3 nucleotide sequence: TGTGCCAGCAGCCAAGGAACAGGGAAGTCTAATGAAAAACTGTTTTTT.

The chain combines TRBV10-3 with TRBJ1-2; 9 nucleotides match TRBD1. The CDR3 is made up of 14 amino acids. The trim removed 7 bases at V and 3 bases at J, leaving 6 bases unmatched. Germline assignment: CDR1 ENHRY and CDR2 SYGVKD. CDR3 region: CAITTGQGDYGYTF. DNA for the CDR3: TGTGCCATCACCACGGGACAGGGTGACTATGGCTACACCTTC.

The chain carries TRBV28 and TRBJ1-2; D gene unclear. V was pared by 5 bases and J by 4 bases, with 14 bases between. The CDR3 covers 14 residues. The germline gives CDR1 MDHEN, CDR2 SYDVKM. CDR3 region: CASSAIGRVYGYTF. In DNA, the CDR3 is TGTGCCAGCAGTGCAATAGGGAGGGTCTATGGCTACACCTTC.

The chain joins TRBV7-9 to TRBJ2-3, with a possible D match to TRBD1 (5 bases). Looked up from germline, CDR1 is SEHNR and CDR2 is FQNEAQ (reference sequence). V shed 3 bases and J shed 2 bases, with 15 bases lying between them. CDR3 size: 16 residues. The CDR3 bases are TGTGCCAGCAGCTTCACCCGACAGACTTTCACAGATACGCAGTATTTT. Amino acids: CASSFTRQTFTDTQYF.

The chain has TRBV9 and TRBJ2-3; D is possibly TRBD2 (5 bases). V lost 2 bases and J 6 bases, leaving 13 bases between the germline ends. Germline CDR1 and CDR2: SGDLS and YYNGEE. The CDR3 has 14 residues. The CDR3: CASSVRNRGDTQYF. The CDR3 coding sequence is TGTGCCAGCAGCGTCAGGAACCGAGGGGATACGCAGTATTTT.

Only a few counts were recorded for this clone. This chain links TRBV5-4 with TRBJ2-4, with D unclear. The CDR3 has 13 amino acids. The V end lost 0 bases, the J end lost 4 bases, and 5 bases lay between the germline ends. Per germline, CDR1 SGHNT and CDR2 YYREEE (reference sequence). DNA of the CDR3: TGTGCCAGCAGCTTGGGGGGAAAAAACATTCAGTACTTC. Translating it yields CASSLGGKNIQYF.

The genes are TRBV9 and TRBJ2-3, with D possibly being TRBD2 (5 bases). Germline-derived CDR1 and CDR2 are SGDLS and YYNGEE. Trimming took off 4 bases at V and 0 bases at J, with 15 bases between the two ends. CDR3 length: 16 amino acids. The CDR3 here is CASSPTGLSSTDTQYF. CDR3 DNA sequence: TGTGCCAGCAGCCCTACCGGACTCTCTAGCACAGATACGCAGTATTTT. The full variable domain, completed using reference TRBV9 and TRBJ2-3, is DSGVTQTPKHLITATGQRVTLRCSPRSGDLSVYWYQQSLDQGLQFLIQYYNGEERAKGNILERFSAQQFPDLHSELNLSSLELGDSALYFCASSPTGLSSTDTQYFGPGTRLTVL.

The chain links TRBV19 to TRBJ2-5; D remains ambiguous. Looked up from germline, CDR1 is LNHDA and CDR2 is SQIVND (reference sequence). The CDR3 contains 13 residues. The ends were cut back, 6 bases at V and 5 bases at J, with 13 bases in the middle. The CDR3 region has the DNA TGTGCCAGTAGCGGTTGGAAGGCGGAGACCCAGTACTTC. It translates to CASSGWKAETQYF.

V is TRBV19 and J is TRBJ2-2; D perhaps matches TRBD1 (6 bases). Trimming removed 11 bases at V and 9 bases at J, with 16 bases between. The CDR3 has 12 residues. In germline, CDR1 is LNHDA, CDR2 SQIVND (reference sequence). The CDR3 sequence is CASCSRGWELFF. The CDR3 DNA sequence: TGTGCCTCCTGCAGTAGGGGGTGGGAGCTGTTTTTT.

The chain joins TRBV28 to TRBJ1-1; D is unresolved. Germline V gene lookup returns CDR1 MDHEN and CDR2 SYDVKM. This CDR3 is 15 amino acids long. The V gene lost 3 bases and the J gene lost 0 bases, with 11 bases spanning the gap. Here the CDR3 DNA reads TGTGCCAGCAGTTTTTTTGGCAGAATGAACACTGAAGCTTTCTTT. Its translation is CASSFFGRMNTEAFF.

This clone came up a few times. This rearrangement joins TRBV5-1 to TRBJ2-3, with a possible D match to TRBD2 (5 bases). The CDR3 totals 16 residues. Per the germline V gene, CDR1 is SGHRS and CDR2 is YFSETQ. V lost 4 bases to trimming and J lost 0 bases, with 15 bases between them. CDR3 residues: CASSRELAVSTDTQYF. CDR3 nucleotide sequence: TGCGCCAGCAGCCGGGAACTGGCGGTAAGCACAGATACGCAGTATTTT.

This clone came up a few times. The CDR3 loop is CASSSRHDGYEQYF. The CDR3 nucleotides read TGTGCCAGCAGCTCGCGACACGATGGCTACGAGCAGTACTTC. The rearrangement links TRBV9 to TRBJ2-7; unclear D gene. Germline CDR1 reads SGDLS; CDR2 reads YYNGEE. CDR3 length equals 14 residues. V gave up 4 bases and J gave up 3 bases, with 14 bases separating them.

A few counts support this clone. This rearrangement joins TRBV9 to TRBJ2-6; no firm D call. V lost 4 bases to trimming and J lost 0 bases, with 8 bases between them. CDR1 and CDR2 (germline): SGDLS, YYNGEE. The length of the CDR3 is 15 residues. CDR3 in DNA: TGTGCCAGCAGCTATACTGACTCTGGGGCCAACGTCCTGACTTTC. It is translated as CASSYTDSGANVLTF. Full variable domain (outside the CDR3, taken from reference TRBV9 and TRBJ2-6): DSGVTQTPKHLITATGQRVTLRCSPRSGDLSVYWYQQSLDQGLQFLIQYYNGEERAKGNILERFSAQQFPDLHSELNLSSLELGDSALYFCASSYTDSGANVLTFGAGSRLTVL.

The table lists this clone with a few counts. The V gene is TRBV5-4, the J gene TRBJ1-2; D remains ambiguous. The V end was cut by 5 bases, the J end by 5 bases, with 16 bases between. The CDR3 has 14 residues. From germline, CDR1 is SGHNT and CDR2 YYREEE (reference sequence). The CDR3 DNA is TGTGCCAGCAGTCTCGACGGAGCCCCTTATGGCTACACCTTC. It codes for CASSLDGAPYGYTF.

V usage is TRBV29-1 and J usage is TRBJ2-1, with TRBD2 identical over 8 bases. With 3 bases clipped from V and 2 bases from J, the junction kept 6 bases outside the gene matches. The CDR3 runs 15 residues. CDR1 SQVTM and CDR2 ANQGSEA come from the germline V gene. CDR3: CSVEGAGGTYNEQFF. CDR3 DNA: TGCAGCGTTGAGGGTGCGGGGGGTACCTACAATGAGCAGTTCTTC.

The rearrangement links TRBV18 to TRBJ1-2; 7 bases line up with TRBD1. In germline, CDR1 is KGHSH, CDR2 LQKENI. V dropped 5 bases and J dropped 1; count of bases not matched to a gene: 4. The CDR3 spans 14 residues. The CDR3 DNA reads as TGTGCCAGCTCAGCCGGGACAGATAACTATGGCTACACCTTC. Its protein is CASSAGTDNYGYTF.

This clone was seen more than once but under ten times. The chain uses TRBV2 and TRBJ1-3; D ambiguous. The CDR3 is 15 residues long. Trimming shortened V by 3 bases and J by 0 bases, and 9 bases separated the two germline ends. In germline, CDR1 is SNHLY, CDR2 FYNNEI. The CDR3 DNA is TGTGCCAGCAGTGAGGAGGTTTTCTCTGGAAACACCATATATTTT. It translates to CASSEEVFSGNTIYF.